Presented here are 27 T cell receptor beta chains from one specimen sequenced in a study of CD8+ T cells in alopecia areata. Reverse transcribed after extraction, RNA yielded cDNA as the sequencing template. Sequenced by immunoSEQ multiplex PCR; TCRdb stores in-frame clones only, minus some. The repertoire holds 150,000 to 200,000 clones, with under 80% as singletons. Regarding treatment: oral pan-JAK inhibitor, 5-10 mg twice daily. The starting material was CD4+ T cells sorted from blood, obtained between weeks 49 and 50, from a patient treated with tofacitinib. These receptors were obtained from a human donor with alopecia areata.

The chain is built from TRBV7-9 and TRBJ2-1; weak D call: TRBD1 (6 bases). With 5 bases removed from V and 7 bases from J, the gap between germline ends came to 12 bases. There are 13 residues in the CDR3. The germline gives CDR1 SEHNR, CDR2 FQNEAQ (reference sequence). This chain's CDR3 is CASSRDQGNEQFF. In DNA form, the CDR3 reads TGTGCCAGCAGCCGCGACCAGGGGAATGAGCAGTTCTTC.

The gene calls are TRBV2 and TRBJ2-3; TRBD2 agrees at 7 bases. V was pared by 1 base and J by 2 bases, with 0 bases of the junction left unmatched. The CDR3 loop spans 14 amino acids. The germline V gene has CDR1 SNHLY and CDR2 FYNNEI. DNA for the CDR3: TGTGCCAGCAGTGAAGAGCGGGACACAGATACGCAGTATTTT. Encoded protein: CASSEERDTDTQYF.

The gene calls are TRBV7-3 and TRBJ2-1; 9 positions agree with TRBD2. Germline trimming cut 3 bases from V and 4 bases from J; bases unmatched to any gene: 1. CDR3 length: 14 amino acids. Looked up from germline, CDR1 is SGHTA and CDR2 is FQGTGA. The CDR3 sequence is CASSLTSGYNEQFF. For the CDR3, the DNA is TGTGCCAGCAGCTTGACTAGCGGTTACAATGAGCAGTTCTTC.

Remarks on this clone: Different DNA sequences within this sample yield the same CDR3. The V call is TRBV20-1, the J call TRBJ1-2; D remains ambiguous. This CDR3 is built from 11 residues. CDR1 is DFQATT and CDR2 is SNEGSKA in the germline V gene (reference sequence). The germline V and J ends were trimmed by 6 bases and 8 bases, with 13 bases remaining between them. The CDR3, as DNA: TGCAGTGCGGGCCGCCAGGAGGGCTACACCTTC. Translation: CSAGRQEGYTF.

This clone was seen only a few times. The V call is TRBV27, the J call TRBJ1-1; maybe TRBD1 (5 bases). Germline CDR1 MNHEY, CDR2 SMNVEV (reference sequence). This CDR3 region has 14 residues. Trimming stripped 3 bases from V and 4 bases from J, with 12 bases between. CDR3 nucleotide sequence: TGTGCCAGCAGTTTCGGGGGTGTGAGCACTGAAGCTTTCTTT. Translation gives CASSFGGVSTEAFF.

This chain links TRBV4-3 with TRBJ1-2; possibly TRBD1 for D (5 bases). The CDR3 has 15 amino acids. Trimming removed 0 bases at V and 8 bases at J, with 16 bases between. CDR1 is LGHNA and CDR2 is YSLEER in the germline V gene. The CDR3 DNA is TGCGCCAGCAGCCAAGATCTTCAGAGGGGCTCGGGCTACACCTTC. Translation gives CASSQDLQRGSGYTF.

This clone was counted between two and nine times. The chain recombines TRBV27 with TRBJ1-6, with a tentative D call TRBD1 (5 bases). The germline gives CDR1 MNHEY, CDR2 SMNVEV (reference sequence). The CDR3 runs 15 residues. V lost 2 bases and J lost 6, with 11 bases in between. The CDR3 protein is CASSLEGISNSPLHF. DNA for the CDR3: TGTGCCAGCAGTTTAGAGGGGATTTCTAATTCACCCCTCCACTTT.

The CDR3 DNA follows: TGTGCCACCAGCCCGAGAGGAGAGACCCAGTACTTC. Translation gives CATSPRGETQYF. The V call is TRBV15, the J call TRBJ2-5, with D uncertain. Trimming left V 5 bases short and J 4 bases short, with 8 bases between. The CDR3 has 12 residues. Germline loops: CDR1 LNHNV, CDR2 YYDKDF (reference sequence).

This CDR3 reads CSVEALGGYTF. The CDR3 nucleotides read TGCAGCGTTGAAGCTCTAGGGGGCTACACCTTC. The V call is TRBV29-1, the J call TRBJ1-2, with D hard to call. Germline V gives CDR1 SQVTM, CDR2 ANQGSEA. Trimming removed 1 base from V and 8 bases from J, with 8 bases in between. The CDR3 extends over 11 amino acids. Together with reference TRBV29-1 and TRBJ1-2, the CDR3 gives the full variable domain: SAVISQKPSRDICQRGTSLTIQCQVDSQVTMMFWYRQQPGQSLTLIATANQGSEATYESGFVIDKFPISRPNLTFSTLTVSNMSPEDSSIYLCSVEALGGYTFGSGTRLTVV.

Worth noting for this clone: A read error may explain this, as a much larger clone is one base away. This specimen includes other DNA sequences encoding the same CDR3. The chain is built from TRBV7-2 and TRBJ2-3; D is unclear. CDR1 and CDR2 from the germline V gene are SGHTA and FQGNSA. The CDR3 has 13 amino acids. V was clipped by 2 bases and J by 5 bases, with 8 bases between them. The CDR3 spells CASSLREGDTQYF. In DNA form, the CDR3 reads TGTGCCAGCAGCTTAAGGGAAGGAGATACGCAGTATTTT.

The CDR3 DNA reads TGTGCCAGCAGCCTCACCACGGGTGACACAAGTAACTATGGCTACACCTTC. Protein sequence: CASSLTTGDTSNYGYTF. V usage is TRBV7-2 and J usage is TRBJ1-2; D uncertain. V was clipped by 5 bases and J by 1 base, with 20 bases between them. From germline, CDR1 is SGHTA and CDR2 FQGNSA. The CDR3 spans 17 residues.

This clone was seen a few times. The V gene is TRBV5-1, the J gene TRBJ2-4; D is unclear. The CDR3 loop spans 11 amino acids. V was clipped by 3 bases and J by 9 bases, with 7 bases between them. The germline V gene has CDR1 SGHRS and CDR2 YFSETQ. CDR3 nucleotides: TGCGCCAGCAGCTCGGAAGGCATTCAGTACTTC. Protein: CASSSEGIQYF.

CDR3 in amino acids: CSVESGGDTEAFF. The CDR3 DNA reads TGCAGCGTTGAATCCGGTGGTGACACTGAAGCTTTCTTT. The rearrangement links TRBV29-1 to TRBJ1-1; no clear D gene. Germline V gene data show CDR1 as SQVTM and CDR2 as ANQGSEA. V was trimmed by 2 bases and J by 3 bases, leaving 10 bases between them. The CDR3 runs to 13 residues.

The gene calls are TRBV29-1 and TRBJ2-7, with 11 bases fitting TRBD1. Germline CDR1 SQVTM, CDR2 ANQGSEA. The CDR3 has 13 amino acids. The junction had 8 bases not matched to a gene; V was cut back by 6 bases and J by 7 bases. For the CDR3, the DNA is TGCAGCGTCGCGGGACAGGGGGTGGGAGAGCAGTACTTC. Protein product: CSVAGQGVGEQYF.

CDR3 nucleotides: TGCGCCAGCAGCCAAGGGGGGGACATCAACCAGCCCCAGCATTTT. It translates to CASSQGGDINQPQHF. This chain joins TRBV4-3 and TRBJ1-5; a possible D gene is TRBD1 (6 bases). Germline CDR1 reads LGHNA; CDR2 reads YSLEER. The CDR3 loop spans 15 amino acids. V was shortened by 1 base and J by 7 bases, with 14 bases between the two germline ends.

The rearrangement joins TRBV28 to TRBJ2-1; D uncertain. Trimming left V 6 bases short and J 7 bases short, with 10 bases between. Looked up from germline, CDR1 is MDHEN and CDR2 is SYDVKM. The CDR3 has 12 amino acids. CDR3 sequence (DNA): TGTGCCAGCAGACGGGTGGTGAATGAGCAGTTCTTC. Its translation: CASRRVVNEQFF.

There are many counts of this clone. The rearrangement joins TRBV6-5 to TRBJ1-4; D gene unclear. CDR1 is MNHEY and CDR2 is SVGAGI in the germline V gene. Trimming removed 5 bases at V and 8 bases at J, with 15 bases between. The CDR3 sequence is 14 residues long. This CDR3 reads CASSLTERGEKLFF. CDR3 bases: TGTGCCAGCAGTCTGACGGAGCGAGGCGAAAAACTGTTTTTT.

V and J are TRBV4-3 and TRBJ1-5, with 9 positions matching TRBD1. The germline V gene encodes CDR1 LGHNA and CDR2 YSLEER. V lost 0 bases to trimming and J lost 4 bases; unmatched junction nucleotides: 1. The CDR3 has 15 amino acids. The CDR3 DNA follows: TGCGCCAGCAGCCAAGATGGACAGGGGAATCAGCCCCAGCATTTT. As protein: CASSQDGQGNQPQHF.

This clone appeared a few times. V usage is TRBV29-1 and J usage is TRBJ2-2, with a possible D match to TRBD2 (6 bases). There are 16 residues in the CDR3. In germline, CDR1 is SQVTM, CDR2 ANQGSEA. Trimming took off 4 bases at V and 0 bases at J, with 15 bases between the two ends. CDR3 DNA sequence: TGCAGCGTTGCTAGGGACTCCCGTCCGAACACCGGGGAGCTGTTTTTT. Translation gives CSVARDSRPNTGELFF.

This clone was counted once. V usage is TRBV5-1 and J usage is TRBJ1-1; 9 bases line up with TRBD1. V was clipped by 4 bases and J by 4 bases; unmatched bases: 2. CDR1 and CDR2 (germline): SGHRS, YFSETQ. The CDR3 covers 13 residues. CDR3 in DNA: TGCGCCAGCAGCATGGGACAGGGCACTGAAGCTTTCTTT. Translating it yields CASSMGQGTEAFF.

This clone was found a few times. The chain employs TRBV29-1 and TRBJ2-5; D is unclear. This CDR3 region has 13 residues. CDR1 and CDR2 (germline): SQVTM, ANQGSEA. Trimming removed 4 bases at V and 2 bases at J, with 11 bases between. This CDR3 reads CSVGVRLQETQYF. Written as DNA, the CDR3 is TGCAGCGTTGGGGTACGATTGCAAGAGACCCAGTACTTC.

This sequence joins TRBV30 and TRBJ1-1; D perhaps matches TRBD1 (6 bases). CDR3 length: 14 residues. V was trimmed by 2 bases and J by 1 base, leaving 11 bases between them. Germline-derived CDR1 and CDR2 are GTSNPN and SVGIG (reference sequence). CDR3 loop: CAWSNTGKNTEAFF. The CDR3 nucleotides read TGTGCCTGGAGTAACACAGGGAAGAACACTGAAGCTTTCTTT.

Only a few counts were recorded for this clone. The CDR3 DNA reads as TGCAGCGTTGAAGAGGGACTAGCGGGGTACAATGAGCAGTTCTTC. Amino acid sequence: CSVEEGLAGYNEQFF. This chain uses TRBV29-1 with TRBJ2-1; the match to TRBD2 covers 13 bases. The germline V gene has CDR1 SQVTM and CDR2 ANQGSEA. Trimming at V came to 0 bases and at J to 4 bases, leaving 0 bases not matched to a gene. The CDR3 is 15 amino acids.

This clone was seen just once. CDR3: CASSQAPGTGLYEQYF. The CDR3, as DNA: TGCGCCAGCAGCCAGGCGCCCGGGACAGGTCTCTACGAGCAGTACTTC. V usage is TRBV4-3 and J usage is TRBJ2-7; TRBD1 matches at 8 bases. CDR3 size: 16 residues. Germline CDR1 LGHNA, CDR2 YSLEER. The ends lost 3 bases at V and 3 bases at J; junction bases unmatched: 10.

This chain links TRBV19 with TRBJ2-3; D call uncertain. CDR3 length: 15 residues. Germline values: CDR1 LNHDA, CDR2 SQIVND (reference sequence). The ends were cut back, 1 base at V and 0 bases at J, with 8 bases in the middle. The CDR3 loop is CASSIASASTDTQYF. CDR3 nucleotide sequence: TGTGCCAGTAGTATAGCCAGCGCTAGCACAGATACGCAGTATTTT.

The chain combines TRBV30 with TRBJ1-1; D ambiguous. The CDR3 covers 11 residues. Germline V gene data show CDR1 as GTSNPN and CDR2 as SVGIG (reference sequence). With 4 bases removed from V and 6 bases from J, the gap between germline ends came to 9 bases. In DNA form, the CDR3 reads TGTGCCTGGACCCATTTGGCTGAAGCTTTCTTT. Its translation: CAWTHLAEAFF.

The chain recombines TRBV15 with TRBJ1-1; D remains unclear. The CDR3 totals 15 residues. Germline V gene lookup returns CDR1 LNHNV and CDR2 YYDKDF (reference sequence). The germline V and J ends were trimmed by 1 base and 0 bases, with 9 bases remaining between them. The chain's CDR3 is CATSRANRMNTEAFF. CDR3 DNA: TGTGCCACCAGCAGAGCTAATCGGATGAACACTGAAGCTTTCTTT.